These 31 T cell receptor beta chains originate from one sample sequenced in a study of T cell changes during pregnancy in multiple sclerosis. The table came from immunoSEQ multiplex PCR; TCRdb's copy has only in-frame clones and leaves some out. The sample gives under 60,000 clones, about 90% of which show up once; around 0.5% is in the top ten. Sequencing used CD4+ T cells from peripheral blood mononuclear cells, obtained after pregnancy. Receptors originate from a female donor with multiple sclerosis, enrolled in a pregnancy study.

CDR3 loop: CASSQQLAGGREQYF. CDR3 DNA sequence: TGTGCCAGCAGCCAACAACTAGCGGGAGGGCGAGAGCAGTACTTC. This chain uses TRBV7-3 with TRBJ2-7; 13 nucleotides align to TRBD2. J lost 7 bases, V lost 5 bases, and 8 bases had no gene match. Germline CDR1 is SGHTA and CDR2 is FQGTGA. CDR3 length: 15 amino acids.

V gene TRBV7-9 combines with J gene TRBJ2-1, with D perhaps matching TRBD1 (6 bases). The germline V gene encodes CDR1 SEHNR and CDR2 FQNEAQ (reference sequence). The CDR3 is 16 amino acids. Trimming stripped 2 bases from V and 15 bases from J, with 26 bases between. CDR3 in DNA: TGTGCCAGCAGCTTAATGGCAGGGGAAATATCCGGGAAGGGGTTCTTC. This codes for CASSLMAGEISGKGFF.

The chain links TRBV19 to TRBJ2-3, with 7 bases that match TRBD1. This CDR3 has 14 residues. V lost 6 bases, J lost 2 bases, and 5 bases stayed unmatched. Germline loops: CDR1 LNHDA, CDR2 SQIVND (reference sequence). CDR3 amino acids: CASRGGVPTDTQYF. The CDR3 DNA is TGTGCCAGTAGAGGGGGCGTCCCCACAGATACGCAGTATTTT.

The chain has TRBV9 and TRBJ2-5, with 7 nucleotides matching TRBD1. Per germline, CDR1 SGDLS and CDR2 YYNGEE. J lost 2 bases, V lost 5 bases, and 9 bases had no gene match. The CDR3 covers 15 residues. CDR3 bases: TGTGCCAGCAGTGACGGACAGGCAGGGCAAGAGACCCAGTACTTC. Protein sequence: CASSDGQAGQETQYF.

This chain links TRBV2 with TRBJ1-4; D is uncertain. Germline CDR1 SNHLY, CDR2 FYNNEI. This CDR3 has 16 residues. The V gene lost 8 bases and the J gene lost 7 bases, with 23 bases spanning the gap. The CDR3 sequence: CASLRARATSGEKLFF. For the CDR3, the DNA is TGTGCCAGCCTTAGGGCGAGGGCAACGTCGGGTGAAAAACTGTTTTTT.

This chain links TRBV28 with TRBJ2-5, with D perhaps matching TRBD1 (5 bases). Germline V lookup: CDR1 MDHEN, CDR2 SYDVKM. The CDR3 length is 13 residues. V shed 5 bases and J shed 4 bases, with 11 bases lying between them. CDR3 nucleotide sequence: TGTGCCAGCAGTAATTCCAGGGTAGAGACCCAGTACTTC. The encoded protein is CASSNSRVETQYF. Drawing the rest from reference TRBV28 and TRBJ2-5, the complete variable domain is DVKVTQSSRYLVKRTGEKVFLECVQDMDHENMFWYRQDPGLGLRLIYFSYDVKMKEKGDIPEGYSVSREKKERFSLILESASTNQTSMYLCASSNSRVETQYFGPGTRLLVL.

The rearrangement joins TRBV6-5 to TRBJ1-2; D uncertain. V lost 8 bases, J lost 6 bases, and 22 bases lay in between. The V gene's germline CDR1 is MNHEY and CDR2 SVGAGI. The CDR3 totals 15 residues. The DNA for the CDR3 is TGTGCCAGCGGCAAGACGGATTCGCCCGGGGATGGCTACACCTTC. The encoded protein is CASGKTDSPGDGYTF.

The chain employs TRBV20-1 and TRBJ1-1; no firm D call. Looked up from germline, CDR1 is DFQATT and CDR2 is SNEGSKA (reference sequence). V lost 5 bases and J 6 bases, leaving 10 bases between the germline ends. The CDR3 length is 11 residues. CDR3 in DNA: TGCAGTGCTGAGACATCGGCTGAAGCTTTCTTT. This sequence encodes CSAETSAEAFF.

The V gene is TRBV5-6, the J gene TRBJ1-3, with D perhaps TRBD1 (5 bases). Germline V CDR1 and CDR2: SGHDT, YYEEEE. Trimming took off 4 bases at V and 4 bases at J, with 18 bases between the two ends. The CDR3 is 16 residues long. The CDR3 spells CASSLNRGLRGNTIYF. The CDR3 DNA reads as TGTGCCAGCAGCCTTAATCGGGGACTGAGGGGAAACACCATATATTTT.

This clone was counted a single time. J is TRBJ2-1 and V is TRBV29-1, with TRBD2 matching over 10 bases. CDR1 and CDR2 from the germline V gene are SQVTM and ANQGSEA. There are 12 residues in the CDR3. The V and J ends lost 8 bases and 5 bases, in that order; junction bases with no gene match: 3. In DNA, the CDR3 is TGCAGCTCGGGACTAGCGAACAATGAGCAGTTCTTC. Translating it yields CSSGLANNEQFF.

This clone showed up just once. This chain connects TRBV28 to TRBJ2-5; D is undetermined. CDR1 and CDR2 (germline): MDHEN, SYDVKM. V dropped 5 bases and J dropped 5 bases, with 9 bases sitting between them. The CDR3 has 12 residues. This CDR3 is CASSILVETQYF. In DNA, the CDR3 is TGTGCCAGCAGTATCCTAGTTGAGACCCAGTACTTC.

The chain uses TRBV11-3 and TRBJ1-1, with 8 bases identical to TRBD1. The CDR3 extends over 16 amino acids. V shed 3 bases and J 0 bases; nucleotides not matched to a gene: 6. Germline assignment: CDR1 SGHNT and CDR2 YENEEA. The CDR3 region is CASSFRSGGLNTEAFF. For the CDR3, the DNA is TGTGCCAGCAGCTTTAGGTCAGGGGGCCTGAACACTGAAGCTTTCTTT.

The rearrangement joins TRBV21-1 to TRBJ2-1; TRBD1 reflects the table's D call only, with no check against the DNA. TRBV21-1 is assigned pseudogene status. The CDR3 loop spans 15 amino acids. The CDR3 loop is CASSTPGQVYNEQFF. CDR3 DNA: TGTGCCAGCAGCACACCGGGACAGGTTTACAATGAGCAGTTCTTC.

The gene calls are TRBV30 and TRBJ2-7; D is possibly TRBD2 (5 bases). Trimming removed 4 bases from V and 5 bases from J, with 15 bases in between. The CDR3 length is 13 residues. In germline, CDR1 is GTSNPN, CDR2 SVGIG (reference sequence). CDR3 region: CAWNRAAGNEQYF. Written as DNA, the CDR3 is TGTGCCTGGAATAGAGCCGCGGGTAACGAGCAGTACTTC.

The chain links TRBV5-1 to TRBJ2-6, with D possibly matching TRBD1 (6 bases). Deletions cut 1 base from V and 4 bases from J, with 12 bases between. The germline gives CDR1 SGHRS, CDR2 YFSETQ. The CDR3 totals 16 residues. The CDR3 bases are TGCGCCAGCAGCTTGACTCCAGGGGCCGGGGCCAACGTCCTGACTTTC. Amino acids: CASSLTPGAGANVLTF.

This clone was seen just once. This sequence joins TRBV18 and TRBJ1-1; D may be TRBD1 (6 bases). V lost 5 bases and J lost 7, with 14 bases in between. The length of the CDR3 is 13 residues. Germline values: CDR1 KGHSH, CDR2 LQKENI. The DNA of the CDR3 is TGTGCCAGCTCAAGGGACACCTCCCTTGAAGCTTTCTTT. As protein: CASSRDTSLEAFF.

The CDR3 reads CAIKTATDGNTIYF. The CDR3 DNA sequence: TGTGCCATCAAGACAGCTACGGACGGAAACACCATATATTTT. The chain joins TRBV10-3 to TRBJ1-3, with D tentatively TRBD1 (5 bases). Per germline, CDR1 ENHRY and CDR2 SYGVKD. The CDR3 is made up of 14 amino acids. V gave up 7 bases and J gave up 4 bases, with 14 bases separating them.

This clone came up once. This chain joins TRBV29-1 and TRBJ2-1; the match to TRBD1 covers 9 bases. Germline assignment: CDR1 SQVTM and CDR2 ANQGSEA. CDR3 size: 14 residues. J was trimmed by 10 bases and V by 2 bases; bases with no gene match: 9. In DNA form, the CDR3 reads TGCAGCGTTGAACTCGGGACAGGGCGAATAGAGCAGTTCTTC. This codes for CSVELGTGRIEQFF.

This chain uses TRBV5-1 with TRBJ2-1, with 13 bases fitting TRBD2. The V segment lost 0 bases and the J segment 8 bases; nucleotides outside the gene matches: 2. This CDR3 contains 15 residues. Per the germline V gene, CDR1 is SGHRS and CDR2 is YFSETQ. CDR3 DNA: TGCGCCAGCAGCTTGGTACTAGCGGGAGGGTATGAGCAGTTCTTC. Residues: CASSLVLAGGYEQFF.

The genes are TRBV29-1 and TRBJ2-1, with 8 positions matching TRBD1. V gave up 5 bases and J gave up 10 bases; unmatched junction bases: 10. The CDR3 extends over 13 amino acids. Germline-derived CDR1 and CDR2 are SQVTM and ANQGSEA. In DNA, the CDR3 is TGCAGCGTTACGTTCCTACAGGGGGGAGAGCAGTTCTTC. Its translation: CSVTFLQGGEQFF.

This rearrangement joins TRBV28 to TRBJ1-2, with 9 positions matching TRBD1. The CDR3 contains 15 residues. Germline V CDR1 and CDR2: MDHEN, SYDVKM. The ends lost 6 bases at V and 7 bases at J; junction bases unmatched: 12. The CDR3 reads CASSRTGTGFSGYTF. The CDR3 bases are TGTGCCAGCAGCCGGACCGGGACAGGGTTTAGTGGCTACACCTTC.

This clone was detected once. The V gene is TRBV7-2, the J gene TRBJ2-7; 11 bases fit TRBD2. This CDR3 comprises 15 residues. The V gene end was trimmed by 5 bases and the J gene end by 7 bases; junction bases not matched to a gene: 10. The germline V gene encodes CDR1 SGHTA and CDR2 FQGNSA. DNA for the CDR3: TGTGCCAGCAGCCCAACTAGCGGGGGTGCGGGTGAGCAGTACTTC. This translates into CASSPTSGGAGEQYF. The whole variable domain, filled in from reference TRBV7-2 and TRBJ2-7, reads GAGVSQSPSNKVTEKGKDVELRCDPISGHTALYWYRQSLGQGLEFLIYFQGNSAPDKSGLPSDRFSAERTGGSVSTLTIQRTQQEDSAVYLCASSPTSGGAGEQYFGPGTRLTVT.

The rearrangement joins TRBV7-2 to TRBJ2-5; no firm D call. V lost 0 bases, J lost 1 base, and 12 bases lay in between. This CDR3 region has 16 residues. Germline V gene data show CDR1 as SGHTA and CDR2 as FQGNSA. As DNA, the CDR3 is TGTGCCAGCAGCTTAGCGCGGATGTATCCCCAAGAGACCCAGTACTTC. Translation: CASSLARMYPQETQYF.

The CDR3 coding sequence is TGTGCCAGCAGCCCATTCGGGAGGGCCTACAATGAGCAGTTCTTC. Translating it yields CASSPFGRAYNEQFF. The rearrangement links TRBV27 to TRBJ2-1, with 8 bases matching TRBD2. The J segment lost 2 bases and the V segment lost 6 bases, leaving 6 bases of the junction unmatched. CDR1 and CDR2 (germline): MNHEY, SMNVEV (reference sequence). The CDR3 totals 15 residues.

V is TRBV29-1 and J is TRBJ2-1; 12 bases fit TRBD2. The CDR3 extends over 17 amino acids. In germline, CDR1 is SQVTM, CDR2 ANQGSEA. The J segment lost 1 base and the V segment lost 4 bases, leaving 8 bases of the junction unmatched. The CDR3 protein is CSVVRLAGGLSYNEQFF. DNA of the CDR3: TGCAGCGTTGTCCGGCTAGCGGGAGGGCTTTCCTACAATGAGCAGTTCTTC.

The rearrangement joins TRBV2 to TRBJ2-1; TRBD2 matches at 14 bases. The trim removed 4 bases at V and 5 bases at J, leaving 7 bases unmatched. From germline, CDR1 is SNHLY and CDR2 FYNNEI. The CDR3 contains 17 residues. The CDR3 coding sequence is TGTGCCAGCAGTGGACTAGCGGGAGGGACTGTCAACAATGAGCAGTTCTTC. Translating it yields CASSGLAGGTVNNEQFF. The full variable domain, rest sourced from reference TRBV2 and TRBJ2-1, is EPEVTQTPSHQVTQMGQEVILRCVPISNHLYFYWYRQILGQKVEFLVSFYNNEISEKSEIFDDQFSVERPDGSNFTLKIRSTKLEDSAMYFCASSGLAGGTVNNEQFFGPGTRLTVL.

The rearrangement links TRBV9 to TRBJ2-3; 9 bases agree with TRBD2. V lost 0 bases to trimming and J lost 0 bases; unmatched junction nucleotides: 8. The CDR3 runs to 18 residues. Germline CDR1 and CDR2: SGDLS and YYNGEE. The DNA for the CDR3 is TGTGCCAGCAGCGTAGGGCTAGCGGGAATATTTAGCACAGATACGCAGTATTTT. Its translation: CASSVGLAGIFSTDTQYF.

The V gene is TRBV30, the J gene TRBJ2-2; 8 nucleotides line up with TRBD1. Germline V lookup: CDR1 GTSNPN, CDR2 SVGIG (reference sequence). This CDR3 contains 15 residues. CDR3 residues: CAIAPGGPNTGELFF. The CDR3 DNA sequence: TGTGCTATTGCCCCAGGGGGCCCGAACACCGGGGAGCTGTTTTTT.

V usage is TRBV7-9 and J usage is TRBJ1-4; D is uncertain. Trimming stripped 2 bases from V and 8 bases from J, with 6 bases between. The CDR3 is 12 residues long. From germline, CDR1 is SEHNR and CDR2 FQNEAQ (reference sequence). The CDR3 spells CASSLIGEKLFF. CDR3 nucleotides: TGTGCCAGCAGCTTAATCGGGGAAAAACTGTTTTTT.

V gene TRBV28 combines with J gene TRBJ2-2, with 9 bases lining up with TRBD2. V shed 5 bases, J shed 2 bases, and the junction held 6 bases outside the gene matches. The CDR3 spans 16 residues. Germline loops: CDR1 MDHEN, CDR2 SYDVKM. CDR3 in DNA: TGTGCCAGCAGTGCCCGACTAGCGGTAAACACCGGGGAGCTGTTTTTT. Translated: CASSARLAVNTGELFF. Combining the CDR3 with reference TRBV28 and TRBJ2-2 gives the whole variable domain DVKVTQSSRYLVKRTGEKVFLECVQDMDHENMFWYRQDPGLGLRLIYFSYDVKMKEKGDIPEGYSVSREKKERFSLILESASTNQTSMYLCASSARLAVNTGELFFGEGSRLTVL.

CDR3 in DNA: TGTGCCAGCAGCTGGGACAGGGTGCGGGTCACCGGGGAGCTGTTTTTT. This codes for CASSWDRVRVTGELFF. This chain connects TRBV12-1 to TRBJ2-2; the D call TRBD1 from the table was never checked on the DNA. TRBV12-1 counts as a pseudogene. The CDR3 spans 16 residues.